The clone carrying this T cell receptor beta chain came up a few times. The CDR3 loop spans 16 amino acids. J gave up 8 bases and V 0 bases, and 8 bases lay outside the gene matches. Germline V gene lookup returns CDR1 SGHTA and CDR2 FQGNSA. This record comes from a study of blood T cell repertoires in COVID-19. Background on the study: The United States, Italy and Spain were the sources of the acute and convalescent COVID-19 samples. Sample material is recorded as cDNA or gDNA derived from T cells, B-cell-depleted T cells, or PBMCs.

Original analysis: Estimation of nucleated cell counts was performed using reference gene primer amplification. Sequencing used immunoSEQ multiplex PCR; TCRdb keeps in-frame clones, though not all of them. The V and J calls and the clone size are those of that table, but D and trimming were determined from the DNA. The data hold some 85,000 clones, with 60% to 85% observed a single time. V usage is TRBV7-2 and J usage is TRBJ1-4, with TRBD1 matching 8 bases. This clonotype originated in a human donor in a cohort sampled during active COVID-19. The specimen sequenced was peripheral blood. The DNA for the CDR3 is TGTGCCAGCAGCTTAGCGGGGGTCAGGGGGCGAGAAAAACTGTTTTTT. The encoded protein is CASSLAGVRGREKLFF.